Sequencing of this T cell receptor (beta chain) was carried out in a study of blood T cell repertoires in COVID-19. Study overall: Researchers got acute and convalescent COVID-19 samples from the United States, Italy and Spain. From T cells, B-cell-depleted T cells, or PBMCs came the material, which was cDNA or gDNA.

Produced via immunoSEQ multiplex PCR; TCRdb's table is partial and in-frame only. The sample consists of around 180,000 clones, more than 75% of them appearing once. Germline values: CDR1 KGHSY, CDR2 FQNENV. The V end lost 1 base, the J end lost 4 bases, and 11 bases lay between the germline ends. The CDR3 contains 15 residues. This clonotype was sampled from a human donor in a cohort sampled during active COVID-19. The chain employs TRBV16 and TRBJ2-1, with D possibly matching TRBD2 (6 bases). The specimen was peripheral blood. The CDR3 DNA sequence: TGTGCCAGCAGCCAATATCCGGGAGTTTACAATGAGCAGTTCTTC. Translation: CASSQYPGVYNEQFF. The full variable domain, in which reference TRBV16 and TRBJ2-1 provide the parts outside the CDR3, is GEEVAQTPKHLVRGEGQKAKLYCAPIKGHSYVFWYQQVLKNEFKFLISFQNENVFDETGMPKERFSAKCLPNSPCSLEIQATKLEDSAVYFCASSQYPGVYNEQFFGPGTRLTVL.